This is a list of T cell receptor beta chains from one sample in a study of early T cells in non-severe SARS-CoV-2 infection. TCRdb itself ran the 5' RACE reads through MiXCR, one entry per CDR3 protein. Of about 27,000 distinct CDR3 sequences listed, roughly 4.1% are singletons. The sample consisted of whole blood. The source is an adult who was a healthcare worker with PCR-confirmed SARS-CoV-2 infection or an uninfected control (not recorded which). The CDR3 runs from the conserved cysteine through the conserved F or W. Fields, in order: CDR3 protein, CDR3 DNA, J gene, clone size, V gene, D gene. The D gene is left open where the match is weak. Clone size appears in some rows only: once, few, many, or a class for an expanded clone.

CASTVSGNTEAFF TGTGCCAGCACCGTCTCGGGGAACACTGAAGCTTTCTTT TRBJ1-1 many TRBV28 -
CASSLGRTQYF TGTGCCAGCAGCTTAGGTCGAACGCAGTATTTT TRBJ2-3 few TRBV11-2 -
CASSFGPGSGNTIYF TGTGCCAGCAGTTTCGGGCCCGGCTCTGGAAACACCATATATTTT TRBJ1-3 - TRBV28 -
CASSLQGGTPTNEKLFF TGTGCCAGCAGTTTACAAGGGGGGACTCCAACTAATGAAAAACTGTTTTTT TRBJ1-4 many TRBV28 -
CASSQGGRPTEQFF TGTGCCAGCAGCCAAGGCGGGAGGCCCACTGAGCAGTTCTTC TRBJ2-1 many TRBV14 TRBD2
CAISEDGTSGNEQYF TGTGCCATCAGTGAAGATGGGACTAGCGGGAACGAGCAGTACTTC TRBJ2-7 many TRBV10-3 TRBD2
CASSPGLRLGNEQFF TGTGCCAGCAGCCCTGGACTCCGCCTAGGGAATGAGCAGTTCTTC TRBJ2-1 few TRBV6-2/TRBV6-3 -
CASSLLGNTEAFF TGTGCCAGCAGCTTGTTGGGGAACACTGAAGCTTTCTTT TRBJ1-1 many TRBV7-3 -
CASSWVEGLRDTQYF TGTGCCAGCAGTTGGGTAGAGGGCCTGAGAGATACGCAGTATTTT TRBJ2-3 - TRBV12-3/TRBV12-4 -
CASSVVDGETQYF TGTGCCAGCAGCGTAGTGGATGGAGAGACCCAGTACTTC TRBJ2-5 few TRBV9 -
CASSLVAVETQYF TGTGCCAGCAGCTTAGTGGCAGTAGAGACCCAGTACTTC TRBJ2-5 many TRBV7-9 -
CASRTIRDRGPRGEQYF TGTGCCAGCAGGACGATCCGGGACAGGGGACCACGGGGCGAGCAGTACTTC TRBJ2-7 many TRBV2 TRBD1
CASSLAGAQTQYF TGTGCCAGCAGCTTAGCGGGCGCCCAGACCCAGTACTTC TRBJ2-5 many TRBV7-7 -
CASTPLGYRGQSYEQYF TGTGCCAGCACCCCTTTGGGGTACAGGGGGCAGTCCTACGAGCAGTACTTC TRBJ2-7 - TRBV27 TRBD1
CASSYGTGAGEQYF TGTGCCAGCAGTTACGGGACGGGAGCTGGGGAGCAGTACTTC TRBJ2-7 many TRBV6-6 -
CSVGLAVQSTDTQYF TGCAGCGTGGGACTAGCGGTACAGAGCACAGATACGCAGTATTTT TRBJ2-3 many TRBV29-1 TRBD2
CASSEARQSTNEKLFF TGTGCCAGCAGTGAAGCGCGGCAGTCAACTAATGAAAAACTGTTTTTT TRBJ1-4 few TRBV2 -
CASSPGLAHYNEQFF TGTGCCAGCAGTCCGGGACTAGCGCACTACAATGAGCAGTTCTTC TRBJ2-1 many TRBV12-3/TRBV12-4 TRBD2
CASSFSIAGGPAGEQYF TGTGCCAGCAGTTTTTCTATAGCGGGAGGGCCTGCGGGGGAGCAGTACTTC TRBJ2-7 many TRBV12-3/TRBV12-4 TRBD2
CASSLREPYEQYF TGTGCCAGCAGCTTGCGGGAACCCTACGAGCAGTACTTC TRBJ2-7 many TRBV13 -
CASSKTSGRTETQYF TGTGCCAGTAGTAAAACTAGCGGGAGGACGGAGACCCAGTACTTC TRBJ2-5 few TRBV19 TRBD2
CASRGEGDTEAFF TGTGCCAGCAGGGGGGAGGGGGACACTGAAGCTTTCTTT TRBJ1-1 many TRBV2 -
CASSLDLGQGIDTDTQYF TGTGCCAGCAGCTTAGACCTGGGGCAGGGTATTGACACAGATACGCAGTATTTT TRBJ2-3 many TRBV7-9 -
CASSPLQGTDYEQYF TGTGCCAGCAGTCCGCTTCAGGGGACAGATTACGAGCAGTACTTC TRBJ2-7 many TRBV28 TRBD1
CASSLGGVGTEAFF TGTGCCAGCAGCTTAGGTGGAGTTGGGACTGAAGCTTTCTTT TRBJ1-1 - TRBV7-9 -
CASSRGRDQPQHF TGTGCCAGTAGTAGAGGGAGGGATCAGCCCCAGCATTTT TRBJ1-5 many TRBV19 -
CASSQEAHGEDTQYF TGTGCCAGCAGCCAAGAGGCGCACGGGGAGGATACGCAGTATTTT TRBJ2-3 - TRBV3-1 -
CASSLLGGDGYTF TGTGCCAGCAGTTTATTGGGGGGGGATGGCTACACCTTC TRBJ1-2 many TRBV28 -
CASKSPPGLAGLTGELFF TGTGCCAGCAAATCCCCCCCAGGACTAGCGGGTCTCACCGGGGAGCTGTTTTTT TRBJ2-2 many TRBV28 TRBD2